Each of the 5 T cell receptor beta chains below was sequenced from the same sample in a study of a mutant IDH1 vaccine in newly diagnosed glioma. Specified time point: week 35, safety follow-up. The investigators gave 300 ug of mutant IDH1 20-mer peptide in each vaccine dose, together with topical imiquimod. Their antigens remain unidentified. Assay used: immunoSEQ multiplex PCR; TCRdb lists only in-frame clones, some missing. The sample records some 58,000 clones, roughly 76% being singletons. Sequencing was performed on PBMCs, taken from a glioma patient whose treatment included an IDH1 peptide vaccine. The receptors stem from a man aged 40-49 years with glioma.

The chain has TRBV6-5 and TRBJ2-7, with D perhaps matching TRBD1 or TRBD2 (5 bases each). The V gene lost 2 bases and the J gene lost 1 base, with 12 bases spanning the gap. This CDR3 is built from 15 residues. CDR1 MNHEY and CDR2 SVGAGI come from the germline V gene. The DNA for the CDR3 is TGTGCCAGCAGTTACGACTCCGGGGCATCCTACGAGCAGTACTTC. It codes for CASSYDSGASYEQYF.

The rearrangement uses TRBV9 and TRBJ1-3; 8 bases map to TRBD1. The V gene's germline CDR1 is SGDLS and CDR2 YYNGEE. The CDR3 is 16 amino acids. V shed 4 bases, J shed 0 bases, and the junction held 6 bases outside the gene matches. In DNA form, the CDR3 reads TGTGCCAGCAGCATCAGACAGGGGATCTCTGGAAACACCATATATTTT. Amino acids: CASSIRQGISGNTIYF.

The chain joins TRBV6-1 to TRBJ2-5; tentative D call: TRBD2 (6 bases). Trimming left V 1 base short and J 4 bases short, with 16 bases between. Germline loops: CDR1 MNHNS, CDR2 SASEGT. This CDR3 region has 16 residues. This CDR3 reads CASSEGPGWRGETQYF. CDR3 DNA: TGTGCCAGCAGTGAAGGCCCGGGGTGGAGGGGAGAGACCCAGTACTTC.

This sequence joins TRBV15 and TRBJ1-5, with D uncertain. Germline V lookup: CDR1 LNHNV, CDR2 YYDKDF (reference sequence). The V and J ends lost 0 bases and 4 bases respectively, with 10 bases between them. CDR3 length: 15 residues. The CDR3 reads CATSREREPNQPQHF. The CDR3 DNA is TGTGCCACCAGCAGAGAACGGGAACCAAATCAGCCCCAGCATTTT.

This clone was detected only a few times. CDR3 coding DNA: TGTGCCAGCAGCACCACCCAGGGTTTGCCTGGCTACACCTTC. Translating gives CASSTTQGLPGYTF. The V gene is TRBV5-6, the J gene TRBJ1-2; possibly TRBD1 for D (5 bases). This CDR3 comprises 14 residues. The germline V gene has CDR1 SGHDT and CDR2 YYEEEE. Trimming shortened V by 4 bases and J by 7 bases, and 17 bases separated the two germline ends.